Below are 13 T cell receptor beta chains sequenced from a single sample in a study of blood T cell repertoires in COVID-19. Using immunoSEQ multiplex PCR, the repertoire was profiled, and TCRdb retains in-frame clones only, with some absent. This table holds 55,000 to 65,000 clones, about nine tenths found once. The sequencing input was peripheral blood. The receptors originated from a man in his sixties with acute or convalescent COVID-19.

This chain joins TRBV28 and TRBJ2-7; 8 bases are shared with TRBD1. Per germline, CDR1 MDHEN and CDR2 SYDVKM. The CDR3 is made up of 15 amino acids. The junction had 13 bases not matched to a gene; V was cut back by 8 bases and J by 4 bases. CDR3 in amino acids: CASAERQGAKYEQYF. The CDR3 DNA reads TGTGCCAGCGCTGAGCGGCAGGGGGCTAAGTACGAGCAGTACTTC.

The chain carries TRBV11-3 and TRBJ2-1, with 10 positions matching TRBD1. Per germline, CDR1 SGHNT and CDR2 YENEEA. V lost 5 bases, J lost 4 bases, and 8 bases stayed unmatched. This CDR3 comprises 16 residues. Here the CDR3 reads CASSARGTGAYNEQFF. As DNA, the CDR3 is TGTGCCAGCAGCGCCCGGGGGACAGGGGCGTACAATGAGCAGTTCTTC. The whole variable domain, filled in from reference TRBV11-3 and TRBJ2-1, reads EAGVVQSPRYKIIEKKQPVAFWCNPISGHNTLYWYLQNLGQGPELLIRYENEEAVDDSQLPKDRFSAERLKGVDSTLKIQPAELGDSAVYLCASSARGTGAYNEQFFGPGTRLTVL.

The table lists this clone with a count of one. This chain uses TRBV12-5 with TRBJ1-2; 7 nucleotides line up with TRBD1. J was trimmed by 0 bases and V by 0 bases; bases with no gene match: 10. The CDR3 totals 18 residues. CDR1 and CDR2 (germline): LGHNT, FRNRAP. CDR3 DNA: TGTGCTAGTGGTTTGGTTTCCTTACAGGGGCCTACTAACTATGGCTACACCTTC. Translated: CASGLVSLQGPTNYGYTF.

The CDR3 DNA sequence: TGCGCCAGCAGCCAAGTCCTCGGGGGAAGCACAGATACGCAGTATTTT. Its translation is CASSQVLGGSTDTQYF. The V call is TRBV4-3, the J call TRBJ2-3; weak D call: TRBD2 (6 bases). The ends were cut back, 1 base at V and 0 bases at J, with 11 bases in the middle. Germline CDR1 is LGHNA and CDR2 is YSLEER. The CDR3 has 16 amino acids.

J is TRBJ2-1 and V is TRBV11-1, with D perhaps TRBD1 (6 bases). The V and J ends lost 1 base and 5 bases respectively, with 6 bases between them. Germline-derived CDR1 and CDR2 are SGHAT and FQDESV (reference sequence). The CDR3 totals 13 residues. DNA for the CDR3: TGTGCCAGCAGCTTAGACAGGGACAATGAGCAGTTCTTC. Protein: CASSLDRDNEQFF.

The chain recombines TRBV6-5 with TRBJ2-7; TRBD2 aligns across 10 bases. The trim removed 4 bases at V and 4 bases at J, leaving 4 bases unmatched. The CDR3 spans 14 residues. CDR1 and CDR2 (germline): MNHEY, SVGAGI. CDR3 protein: CASSFSGRRYEQYF. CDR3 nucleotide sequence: TGTGCCAGCAGTTTTAGCGGGAGGCGGTACGAGCAGTACTTC.

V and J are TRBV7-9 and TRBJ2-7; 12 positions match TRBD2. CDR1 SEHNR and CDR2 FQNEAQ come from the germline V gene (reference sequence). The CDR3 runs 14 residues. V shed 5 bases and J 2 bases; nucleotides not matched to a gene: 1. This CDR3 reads CASSPSGRAYEQYF. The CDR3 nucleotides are TGTGCCAGCAGCCCTAGCGGGAGGGCCTACGAGCAGTACTTC.

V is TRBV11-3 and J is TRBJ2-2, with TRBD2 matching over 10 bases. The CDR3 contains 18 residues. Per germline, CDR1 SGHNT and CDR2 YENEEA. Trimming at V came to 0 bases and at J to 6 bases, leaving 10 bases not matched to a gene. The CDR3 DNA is TGTGCCAGCAGCTTAGATAAAAGGAGAGCGGGAGGGCCCGGGGAGCTGTTTTTT. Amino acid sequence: CASSLDKRRAGGPGELFF.

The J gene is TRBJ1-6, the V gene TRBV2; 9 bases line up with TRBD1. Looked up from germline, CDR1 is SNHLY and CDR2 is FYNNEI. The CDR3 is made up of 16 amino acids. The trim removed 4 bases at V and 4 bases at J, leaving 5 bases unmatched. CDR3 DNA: TGTGCCAGCAGTGCACAGGGGGCATGGTATAATTCACCCCTCCACTTT. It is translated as CASSAQGAWYNSPLHF. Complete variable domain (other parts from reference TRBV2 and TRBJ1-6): EPEVTQTPSHQVTQMGQEVILRCVPISNHLYFYWYRQILGQKVEFLVSFYNNEISEKSEIFDDQFSVERPDGSNFTLKIRSTKLEDSAMYFCASSAQGAWYNSPLHFGNGTRLTVT.

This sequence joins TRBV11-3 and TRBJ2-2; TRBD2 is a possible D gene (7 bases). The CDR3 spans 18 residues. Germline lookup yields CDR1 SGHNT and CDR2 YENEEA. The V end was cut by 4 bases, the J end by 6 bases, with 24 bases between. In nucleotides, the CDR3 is TGTGCCAGCAGCTCCCGGAGGGGGGGAGGAGCGGACGCCGGGGAGCTGTTTTTT. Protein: CASSSRRGGGADAGELFF.

The CDR3 bases are TGTGCCAGCAGCCCGAGCGGGACAGGGGGCGTTTCTCAGCCCCAGCATTTT. Translation gives CASSPSGTGGVSQPQHF. The V and J genes are TRBV7-9 and TRBJ1-5, with TRBD1 matching 12 bases. Germline V gene lookup returns CDR1 SEHNR and CDR2 FQNEAQ (reference sequence). Germline trimming cut 5 bases from V and 6 bases from J; bases unmatched to any gene: 11. The CDR3 extends over 17 amino acids. Full variable domain (missing parts from reference TRBV7-9 and TRBJ1-5): DTGVSQNPRHKITKRGQNVTFRCDPISEHNRLYWYRQTLGQGPEFLTYFQNEAQLEKSRLLSDRFSAERPKGSFSTLEIQRTEQGDSAMYLCASSPSGTGGVSQPQHFGDGTRLSIL.

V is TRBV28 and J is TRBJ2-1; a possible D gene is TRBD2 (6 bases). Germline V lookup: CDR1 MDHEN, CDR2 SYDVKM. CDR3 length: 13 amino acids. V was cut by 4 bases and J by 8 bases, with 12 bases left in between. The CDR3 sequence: CASSSRPGDEQFF. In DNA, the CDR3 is TGTGCCAGCAGTTCCCGGCCGGGGGATGAGCAGTTCTTC.

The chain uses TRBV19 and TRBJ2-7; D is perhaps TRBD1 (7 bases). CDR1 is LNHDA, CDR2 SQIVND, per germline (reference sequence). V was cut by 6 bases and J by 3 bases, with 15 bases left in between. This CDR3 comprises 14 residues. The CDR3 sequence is CASSVRQGGYEQYF. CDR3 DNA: TGTGCCAGTAGCGTCAGACAGGGAGGCTACGAGCAGTACTTC.